This TCR beta chain was captured by sequencing in a study of blood T cells in healthy people across ages. General observations from the study: One million T cells yielded diversity estimates that were considered underestimates.

Of note for this clonotype: Antigen: not known.

With a J-beta primer mix and a sample-barcoded 5' primer, a second PCR ran 7 to 11 cycles. Per sample, CDR3-containing paired-end reads numbered at least 3 million. TCRdb passed the 5' RACE reads through MiXCR, listing each CDR3 protein once. This table has about 1,500,000 distinct CDR3 sequences, about 30% appearing once. Germline lookup yields CDR1 MDHEN and CDR2 SYDVKM. This CDR3 comprises 14 residues. With 4 bases removed from V and 13 bases from J, the gap between germline ends came to 22 bases. The chain has TRBV28 and TRBJ1-2; no firm D call. The sequenced material came from blood. The TCR originated in a woman in her twenties or thirties in good health. DNA of the CDR3: TGTGCCAGCAGTTCCCCCCCGGCGGAGGTGAACTGCACCTTC. The encoded protein is CASSSPPAEVNCTF.